Below, 2 T cell receptor beta chains from the same sample are listed, as sequenced in a study of T cell responses to AZD1222 COVID-19 vaccine. TCRdb keeps only in-frame clones here, not all; method: immunoSEQ multiplex PCR. The sample holds about 210,000 clones, 85% to 95% seen once. Sequencing used peripheral blood, obtained on day 0 of AZD1222 vaccination. The receptors stem from an adult in good health.

The chain couples TRBV10-3 to TRBJ1-1, with 9 bases that match TRBD1. Germline values: CDR1 ENHRY, CDR2 SYGVKD. This CDR3 contains 15 residues. J gave up 5 bases and V 3 bases, and 7 bases lay outside the gene matches. CDR3 bases: TGTGCCATCAGTGATTCTGGACAGGGGAGGACTGAAGCTTTCTTT. Encoded protein: CAISDSGQGRTEAFF.

The CDR3 DNA sequence: TGTGCCAGCAGCCGCCGACAGGGGTCGACTGGGGCCAACGTCCTGACTTTC. It is translated as CASSRRQGSTGANVLTF. The chain joins TRBV3-1 (or the pseudogene TRBV3-2) to TRBJ2-6, with TRBD1 identical over 8 bases. The CDR3 covers 17 residues. V shed 4 bases and J 2 bases; nucleotides not matched to a gene: 7. CDR1 and CDR2 (germline): LGHDT, YNNKEL (reference sequence).